The 26 T cell receptor beta chains listed next were all sequenced from one sample in a study of blood T cell repertoires in COVID-19. Produced via immunoSEQ multiplex PCR; TCRdb's table is partial and in-frame only. The sample shows around 290,000 clones, roughly nine tenths of them seen only once. The sequenced material came from peripheral blood. The source of these receptors is a woman aged 30 to 39 with COVID-19, enrolled during active disease.

V is TRBV2 and J is TRBJ2-2, with TRBD1 identical over 10 bases. CDR3 size: 16 residues. V shed 6 bases, J shed 8 bases, and the junction held 12 bases outside the gene matches. CDR1 is SNHLY and CDR2 is FYNNEI in the germline V gene. CDR3 amino acids: CASSLPGGQGEGELFF. The CDR3 coding sequence is TGTGCCAGCAGCCTCCCCGGCGGACAGGGGGAAGGGGAGCTGTTTTTT.

Concerning this clone: Other nucleotide sequences in the sample specify the same CDR3. This chain links TRBV14 with TRBJ1-1; weak D call: TRBD1 (6 bases). V gave up 3 bases and J gave up 1 base, with 6 bases separating them. The CDR3 consists of 13 residues. Germline CDR1 SGHDN, CDR2 FVKESK. The chain's CDR3 is CASSQGQNTEAFF. The CDR3 DNA is TGTGCCAGCAGCCAGGGACAGAACACTGAAGCTTTCTTT.

The chain links TRBV6-5 to TRBJ1-2; maybe TRBD1 (6 bases). V was pared by 0 bases and J by 8 bases, with 16 bases between. The length of the CDR3 is 15 residues. The germline V gene has CDR1 MNHEY and CDR2 SVGAGI. CDR3 amino acids: CASSYSGRVQGGYTF. CDR3 nucleotide sequence: TGTGCCAGCAGTTACTCCGGCAGGGTCCAGGGGGGCTACACCTTC.

This chain links TRBV15 with TRBJ2-3; D might be TRBD1 (6 bases). V dropped 1 base and J dropped 6 bases, with 14 bases sitting between them. Germline assignment: CDR1 LNHNV and CDR2 YYDKDF (reference sequence). The CDR3 length is 15 residues. CDR3 residues: CATSRVRQGLDTQYF. DNA of the CDR3: TGTGCCACCAGCAGAGTTCGGCAGGGGTTGGATACGCAGTATTTT.

This clone was picked up one time. V gene TRBV20-1 combines with J gene TRBJ1-1, with D tentatively TRBD1 (5 bases). CDR1 and CDR2 (germline): DFQATT, SNEGSKA (reference sequence). CDR3 length: 12 residues. Trimming took off 3 bases at V and 7 bases at J, with 12 bases between the two ends. This CDR3 reads CSASRGKGEAFF. CDR3 DNA: TGCAGTGCTAGTCGGGGGAAGGGTGAAGCTTTCTTT.

This clone was seen only once. The gene calls are TRBV5-1 and TRBJ1-2, with D perhaps TRBD1 (6 bases). V was pared by 3 bases and J by 3 bases, with 12 bases between. The CDR3 extends over 14 amino acids. CDR1 and CDR2 (germline): SGHRS, YFSETQ. CDR3 sequence: CASSSHHRDYGYTF. The CDR3, as DNA: TGCGCCAGCAGCTCCCATCACAGGGACTATGGCTACACCTTC.

The DNA of the CDR3 is TGTGCCAGCAGCGCGCCCCATCAAGAGACCCAGTACTTC. Translating it yields CASSAPHQETQYF. The chain links TRBV5-5 to TRBJ2-5, with D hard to call. Per the germline V gene, CDR1 is SGHKS and CDR2 is YYEKEE (reference sequence). The V end was cut by 4 bases, the J end by 2 bases, with 9 bases between. This CDR3 region has 13 residues.

V usage is TRBV5-8 and J usage is TRBJ2-1; 7 bases fit TRBD1. The CDR3 is 16 amino acids. V dropped 5 bases and J dropped 8; count of bases not matched to a gene: 16. Germline V gene data show CDR1 as SGHTS and CDR2 as YDEGEE. The CDR3 DNA follows: TGTGCCAGCAGTTTAATTAGATCGAGGGGGCTGGATGAGCAGTTCTTC. This codes for CASSLIRSRGLDEQFF. The variable domain in full, with the rest retrieved from reference TRBV5-8 and TRBJ2-1, is EAGVTQSPTHLIKTRGQQATLRCSPISGHTSVYWYQQALGLGLQFLLWYDEGEERNRGNFPPRFSGRQFPNYSSELNVNALELEDSALYLCASSLIRSRGLDEQFFGPGTRLTVL.

In its sample, this clone was seen many times. The genes are TRBV5-1 and TRBJ2-3, with 7 bases that match TRBD2. The ends lost 0 bases at V and 3 bases at J; junction bases unmatched: 4. Germline V gene lookup returns CDR1 SGHRS and CDR2 YFSETQ. This CDR3 contains 15 residues. CDR3 sequence: CASSLGGRGTDTQYF. The CDR3 DNA sequence: TGCGCCAGCAGCTTGGGCGGGAGAGGGACAGATACGCAGTATTTT.

The chain has TRBV7-2 and TRBJ1-4, with 8 bases identical to TRBD1. Looked up from germline, CDR1 is SGHTA and CDR2 is FQGNSA. Losses at the gene ends were 3 bases for V and 7 bases for J; bases not matched to a gene: 7. The CDR3 totals 15 residues. The CDR3: CASSFQGARIEKLFF. CDR3 coding DNA: TGTGCCAGCAGCTTTCAGGGGGCACGGATTGAAAAACTGTTTTTT.

This sequence joins TRBV28 and TRBJ1-3, with unresolved D. V shed 2 bases and J shed 4 bases, with 3 bases lying between them. The CDR3 contains 12 residues. CDR1 is MDHEN, CDR2 SYDVKM, per germline. CDR3 DNA sequence: TGTGCCAGCAGTTTAGGCGGAAACACCATATATTTT. Residues: CASSLGGNTIYF.

J is TRBJ1-2 and V is TRBV7-9; D is unresolved. V was cut by 2 bases and J by 8 bases, with 6 bases left in between. This CDR3 has 11 amino acids. The V gene's germline CDR1 is SEHNR and CDR2 FQNEAQ (reference sequence). DNA for the CDR3: TGTGCCAGCAGCTTAATCGGGGGCTACACCTTC. Translation: CASSLIGGYTF.

The sample holds many counts of this clone. The V call is TRBV12-3 or TRBV12-4, the J call TRBJ1-6, with D unclear. The CDR3 has 12 amino acids. V was clipped by 6 bases and J by 13 bases, with 13 bases between them. CDR3 nucleotides: TGTGCCAGCAGCTTCAACCGGGGTCCCCTCCACTTT. Amino acids: CASSFNRGPLHF.

This chain connects TRBV7-2 to TRBJ2-7; the match to TRBD2 covers 7 bases. The CDR3 extends over 15 amino acids. CDR1 is SGHTA, CDR2 FQGNSA, per germline. V gave up 1 base and J gave up 2 bases; unmatched junction bases: 5. The CDR3 nucleotides are TGTGCCAGCAGCTTAGTGGCTAGCGGAACCTACGAGCAGTACTTC. Residues: CASSLVASGTYEQYF. The complete variable domain, with remaining parts taken from reference TRBV7-2 and TRBJ2-7, reads GAGVSQSPSNKVTEKGKDVELRCDPISGHTALYWYRQSLGQGLEFLIYFQGNSAPDKSGLPSDRFSAERTGGSVSTLTIQRTQQEDSAVYLCASSLVASGTYEQYFGPGTRLTVT.

The chain combines TRBV3-1 (or the pseudogene TRBV3-2) with TRBJ2-1; 11 nucleotides align to TRBD2. Germline V gives CDR1 LGHDT, CDR2 YNNKEL (reference sequence). The CDR3 is made up of 13 amino acids. The trim removed 2 bases at V and 12 bases at J, leaving 3 bases unmatched. The CDR3, as DNA: TGTGCCAGCAGCCAACTAGCGGGAGGTCCGCAGTTCTTC. This sequence encodes CASSQLAGGPQFF.

This clone showed up just a few times. The chain employs TRBV28 and TRBJ2-1, with 9 bases aligning to TRBD2. V lost 8 bases to trimming and J lost 7 bases; unmatched junction nucleotides: 15. Per the germline V gene, CDR1 is MDHEN and CDR2 is SYDVKM. This CDR3 spans 16 amino acids. CDR3 nucleotides: TGTGCCAGCCGAAATGGGGCGGGAGGGCCGCGGAATGAGCAGTTCTTC. Its translation is CASRNGAGGPRNEQFF.

The chain combines TRBV6-1 with TRBJ2-2; D perhaps matches TRBD1 (6 bases). The CDR3 has 14 residues. Trimming removed 3 bases from V and 6 bases from J, with 11 bases in between. The V gene's germline CDR1 is MNHNS and CDR2 SASEGT. CDR3 DNA: TGTGCCAGCAGTGAGGCAGGGGTCGCCGGGGAGCTGTTTTTT. This sequence encodes CASSEAGVAGELFF.

The chain joins TRBV9 to TRBJ1-1; the match to TRBD1 covers 10 bases. Per germline, CDR1 SGDLS and CDR2 YYNGEE. Losses at the gene ends were 4 bases for V and 0 bases for J; bases not matched to a gene: 3. The CDR3 has 15 amino acids. CDR3 in amino acids: CASSTGQGMNTEAFF. For the CDR3, the DNA is TGTGCCAGCAGCACGGGACAGGGGATGAACACTGAAGCTTTCTTT.

CDR3 sequence (DNA): TGCGCCAGCAGCTTGAGTCTACCGAGTGGTACAGATACGCAGTATTTT. It translates to CASSLSLPSGTDTQYF. The J gene is TRBJ2-3, the V gene TRBV5-1, with D unresolved. Per the germline V gene, CDR1 is SGHRS and CDR2 is YFSETQ. This CDR3 spans 16 amino acids. Trimming cost V 1 base and J 3 bases, with 15 bases left between them.

V is TRBV25-1 and J is TRBJ1-1; D gene ambiguous. From germline, CDR1 is MGHDK and CDR2 SYGVNS. The CDR3 consists of 10 residues. Trimming took 6 bases from V and 7 from J, leaving 6 bases between them. The CDR3 is CASRAGEAFF. The CDR3 nucleotides read TGTGCCAGCAGAGCAGGTGAAGCTTTCTTT.

This chain joins TRBV7-3 and TRBJ2-1, with D possibly TRBD2 on 5 matching bases. CDR3 size: 12 residues. V was clipped by 6 bases and J by 8 bases, with 11 bases between them. Germline lookup yields CDR1 SGHTA and CDR2 FQGTGA. The CDR3 sequence: CASSHEGDEQFF. DNA of the CDR3: TGTGCCAGCAGTCATGAGGGCGATGAGCAGTTCTTC.

The V and J genes are TRBV3-1 (or the pseudogene TRBV3-2) and TRBJ1-5; D is perhaps TRBD1 (6 bases). This CDR3 has 14 residues. Germline assignment: CDR1 LGHDT and CDR2 YNNKEL (reference sequence). Trimming stripped 5 bases from V and 3 bases from J, with 11 bases between. In DNA form, the CDR3 reads TGTGCCAGCAGCACAACAGGGCCCAATCAGCCCCAGCATTTT. Translating gives CASSTTGPNQPQHF.

This chain uses TRBV2 with TRBJ2-3; D perhaps matches TRBD1 (5 bases). The CDR3 is 16 amino acids. The V and J ends lost 7 bases and 2 bases respectively, with 19 bases between them. Germline CDR1 reads SNHLY; CDR2 reads FYNNEI. CDR3 amino acids: CASTQRGRASTDTQYF. The CDR3 nucleotides read TGTGCCAGCACCCAAAGGGGCAGGGCATCCACAGATACGCAGTATTTT.

This chain links TRBV5-1 with TRBJ2-3; D is undetermined. In germline, CDR1 is SGHRS, CDR2 YFSETQ. The CDR3 totals 17 residues. The V end was cut by 4 bases, the J end by 0 bases, with 18 bases between. CDR3 in amino acids: CASSPKRNSPSTDTQYF. Here the CDR3 DNA reads TGCGCCAGCAGCCCCAAGAGGAATAGTCCTAGCACAGATACGCAGTATTTT.

The chain joins TRBV18 to TRBJ1-1; D remains unclear. Trimming stripped 3 bases from V and 2 bases from J, with 22 bases between. This CDR3 contains 18 residues. Germline V gene data show CDR1 as KGHSH and CDR2 as LQKENI. CDR3 DNA sequence: TGTGCCAGCTCACCGCTTGGAAGAACAAGTCTAGACAACACTGAAGCTTTCTTT. Translating it yields CASSPLGRTSLDNTEAFF.

The chain couples TRBV11-3 to TRBJ2-7; D may be TRBD2 (5 bases). The CDR3 runs 16 residues. Trimming removed 0 bases from V and 3 bases from J, with 15 bases in between. Per germline, CDR1 SGHNT and CDR2 YENEEA. The CDR3 here is CASSLEDWARVYEQYF. The DNA for the CDR3 is TGTGCCAGCAGCTTAGAGGACTGGGCGAGGGTCTACGAGCAGTACTTC.